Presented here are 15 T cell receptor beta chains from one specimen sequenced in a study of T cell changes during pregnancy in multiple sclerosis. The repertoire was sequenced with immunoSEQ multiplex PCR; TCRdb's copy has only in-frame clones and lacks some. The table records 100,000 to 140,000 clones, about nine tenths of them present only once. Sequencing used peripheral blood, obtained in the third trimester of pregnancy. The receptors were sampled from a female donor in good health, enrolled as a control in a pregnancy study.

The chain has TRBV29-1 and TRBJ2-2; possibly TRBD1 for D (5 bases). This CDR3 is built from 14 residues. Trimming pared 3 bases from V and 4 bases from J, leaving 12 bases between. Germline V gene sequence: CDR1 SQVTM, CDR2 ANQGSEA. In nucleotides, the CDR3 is TGCAGCGTTGAGCAGGGTAAAGGCACCGGGGAGCTGTTTTTT. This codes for CSVEQGKGTGELFF.

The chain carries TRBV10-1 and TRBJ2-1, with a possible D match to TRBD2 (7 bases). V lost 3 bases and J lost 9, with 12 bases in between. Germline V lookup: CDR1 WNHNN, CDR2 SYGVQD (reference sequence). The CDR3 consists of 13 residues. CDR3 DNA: TGCGCCAGCAGTGAAGTCGGGGGGCTTGAGCAGTTCTTC. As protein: CASSEVGGLEQFF.

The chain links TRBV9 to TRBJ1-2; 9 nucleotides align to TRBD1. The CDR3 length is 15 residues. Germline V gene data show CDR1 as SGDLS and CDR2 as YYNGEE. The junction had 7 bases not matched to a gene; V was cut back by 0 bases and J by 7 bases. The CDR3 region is CASSVERTGASGYTF. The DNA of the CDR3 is TGTGCCAGCAGCGTAGAACGGACAGGGGCTAGTGGCTACACCTTC.

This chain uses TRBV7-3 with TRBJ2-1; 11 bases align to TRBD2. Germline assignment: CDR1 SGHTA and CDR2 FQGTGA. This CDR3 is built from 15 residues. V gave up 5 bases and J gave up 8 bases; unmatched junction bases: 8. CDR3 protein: CASSVGTSGIDEQFF. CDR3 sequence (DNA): TGTGCCAGCAGCGTCGGGACTAGCGGAATCGATGAGCAGTTCTTC.

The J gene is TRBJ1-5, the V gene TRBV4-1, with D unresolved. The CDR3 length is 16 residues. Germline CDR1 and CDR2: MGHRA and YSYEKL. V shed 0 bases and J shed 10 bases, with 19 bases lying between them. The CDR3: CASSQDGTGNRQPQHF. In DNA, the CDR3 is TGCGCCAGCAGCCAAGATGGTACGGGGAATCGGCAACCCCAGCATTTT.

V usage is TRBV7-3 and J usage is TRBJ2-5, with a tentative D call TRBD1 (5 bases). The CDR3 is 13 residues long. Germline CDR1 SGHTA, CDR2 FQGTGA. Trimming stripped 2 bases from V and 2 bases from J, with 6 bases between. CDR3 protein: CASSLDRQETQYF. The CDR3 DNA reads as TGTGCCAGCAGCTTAGACAGACAAGAGACCCAGTACTTC.

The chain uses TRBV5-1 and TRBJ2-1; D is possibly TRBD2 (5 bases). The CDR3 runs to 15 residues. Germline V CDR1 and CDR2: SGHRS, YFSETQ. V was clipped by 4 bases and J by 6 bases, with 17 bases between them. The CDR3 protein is CASSPETPRGNEQFF. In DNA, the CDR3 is TGCGCCAGCAGCCCTGAGACGCCTCGGGGCAATGAGCAGTTCTTC. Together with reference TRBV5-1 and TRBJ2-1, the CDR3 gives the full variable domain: KAGVTQTPRYLIKTRGQQVTLSCSPISGHRSVSWYQQTPGQGLQFLFEYFSETQRNKGNFPGRFSGRQFSNSRSEMNVSTLELGDSALYLCASSPETPRGNEQFFGPGTRLTVL.

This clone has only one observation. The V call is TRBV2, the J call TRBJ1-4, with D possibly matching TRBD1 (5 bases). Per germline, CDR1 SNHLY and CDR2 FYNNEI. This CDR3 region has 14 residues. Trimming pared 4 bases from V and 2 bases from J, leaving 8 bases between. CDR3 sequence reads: CASSARGTNEKLFF. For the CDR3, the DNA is TGTGCCAGCAGTGCCCGGGGGACTAATGAAAAACTGTTTTTT.

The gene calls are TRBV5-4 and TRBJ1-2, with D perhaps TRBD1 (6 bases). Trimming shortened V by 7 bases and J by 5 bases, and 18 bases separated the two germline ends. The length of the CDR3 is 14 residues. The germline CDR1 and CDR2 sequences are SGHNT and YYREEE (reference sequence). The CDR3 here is CASAGGQGIYGYTF. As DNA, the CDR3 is TGTGCCAGCGCCGGTGGGCAGGGGATTTATGGCTACACCTTC. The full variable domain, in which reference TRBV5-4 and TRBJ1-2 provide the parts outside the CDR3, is ETGVTQSPTHLIKTRGQQVTLRCSSQSGHNTVSWYQQALGQGPQFIFQYYREEENGRGNFPPRFSGLQFPNYSSELNVNALELDDSALYLCASAGGQGIYGYTFGSGTRLTVV.

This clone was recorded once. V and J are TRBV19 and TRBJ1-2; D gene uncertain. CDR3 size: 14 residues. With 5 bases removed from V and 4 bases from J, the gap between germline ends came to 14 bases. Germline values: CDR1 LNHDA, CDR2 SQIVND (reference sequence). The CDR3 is CASSPLSGPYGYTF. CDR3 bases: TGTGCCAGTAGTCCACTTTCTGGTCCCTATGGCTACACCTTC. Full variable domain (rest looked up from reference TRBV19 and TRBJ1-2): DGGITQSPKYLFRKEGQNVTLSCEQNLNHDAMYWYRQDPGQGLRLIYYSQIVNDFQKGDIAEGYSVSREKKESFPLTVTSAQKNPTAFYLCASSPLSGPYGYTFGSGTRLTVV.

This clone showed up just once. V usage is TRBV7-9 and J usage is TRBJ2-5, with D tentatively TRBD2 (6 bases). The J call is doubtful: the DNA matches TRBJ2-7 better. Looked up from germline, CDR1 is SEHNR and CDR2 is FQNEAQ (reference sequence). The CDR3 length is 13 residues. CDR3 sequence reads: CASTGGTTYEQYF. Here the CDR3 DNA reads TGTGCCAGCACCGGAGGGACCACCTACGAGCAGTACTTC.

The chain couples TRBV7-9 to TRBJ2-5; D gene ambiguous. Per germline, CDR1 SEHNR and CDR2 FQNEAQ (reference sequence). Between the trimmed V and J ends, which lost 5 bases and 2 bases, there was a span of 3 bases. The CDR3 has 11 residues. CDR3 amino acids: CASSPQETQYF. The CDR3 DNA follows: TGTGCCAGCAGCCCGCAAGAGACCCAGTACTTC.

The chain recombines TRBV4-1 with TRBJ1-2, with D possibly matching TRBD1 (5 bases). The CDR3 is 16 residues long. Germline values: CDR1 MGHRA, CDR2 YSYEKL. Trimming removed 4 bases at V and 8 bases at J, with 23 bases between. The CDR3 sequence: CASSPGGGRGLVGYTF. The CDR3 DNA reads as TGCGCCAGCAGCCCGGGGGGGGGTCGGGGTTTGGTGGGCTACACCTTC.

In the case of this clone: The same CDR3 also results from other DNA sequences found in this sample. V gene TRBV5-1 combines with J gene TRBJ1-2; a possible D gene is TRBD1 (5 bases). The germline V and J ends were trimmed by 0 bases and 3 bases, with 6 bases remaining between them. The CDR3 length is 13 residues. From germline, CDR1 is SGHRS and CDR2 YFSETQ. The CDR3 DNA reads TGCGCCAGCAGCTTGGGGGGGGACTATGGCTACACCTTC. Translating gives CASSLGGDYGYTF. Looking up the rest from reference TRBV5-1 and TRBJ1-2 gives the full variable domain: KAGVTQTPRYLIKTRGQQVTLSCSPISGHRSVSWYQQTPGQGLQFLFEYFSETQRNKGNFPGRFSGRQFSNSRSEMNVSTLELGDSALYLCASSLGGDYGYTFGSGTRLTVV.

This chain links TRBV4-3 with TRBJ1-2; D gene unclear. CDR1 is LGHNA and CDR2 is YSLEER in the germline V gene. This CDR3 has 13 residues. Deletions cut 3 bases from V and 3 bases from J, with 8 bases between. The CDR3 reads CASSQAPHYGYTF. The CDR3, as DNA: TGCGCCAGCAGCCAGGCACCGCACTATGGCTACACCTTC.